This passage covers 30 T cell receptor beta chains from one sample sequenced in a study of T cell repertoires and HLA-DP antigens. These receptors' antigens are unknown. Measured with immunoSEQ multiplex PCR; TCRdb has only the in-frame clones, and not every one. The sample gives 90,000 to 130,000 clones, 92% of which show up once; about 0.27% is in the top ten. The sequenced sample consisted of CD4+ T cells from PBMCs. These receptors were obtained from a woman between 18 and 29 years old in good health and CMV-seronegative.

DNA for the CDR3: TGTGCCACCGGCCAGGTTTACAATGAGCAGTTCTTC. It translates to CATGQVYNEQFF. The V gene is TRBV28, the J gene TRBJ2-1; D remains ambiguous. Germline V gene lookup returns CDR1 MDHEN and CDR2 SYDVKM. V was pared by 10 bases and J by 4 bases, with 11 bases between. The CDR3 sequence is 12 residues long.

The chain recombines TRBV28 with TRBJ2-3; 8 bases align to TRBD1. The CDR3 spans 14 residues. V shed 8 bases and J 4 bases; nucleotides not matched to a gene: 8. Germline loops: CDR1 MDHEN, CDR2 SYDVKM. The CDR3 here is CASSRTGKADTQYF. In DNA, the CDR3 is TGTGCCAGCTCCCGGACAGGGAAAGCAGATACGCAGTATTTT.

The chain combines TRBV19 with TRBJ2-6; 12 positions match TRBD1. V was pared by 6 bases and J by 0 bases, with 3 bases of the junction left unmatched. The CDR3 runs to 17 residues. Per the germline V gene, CDR1 is LNHDA and CDR2 is SQIVND (reference sequence). CDR3 residues: CASRRDRGLSGANVLTF. Here the CDR3 DNA reads TGTGCCAGTAGGAGGGACAGGGGGCTCTCTGGGGCCAACGTCCTGACTTTC.

This chain uses TRBV6-1 with TRBJ1-2; 8 bases line up with TRBD1. V dropped 6 bases and J dropped 0; count of bases not matched to a gene: 6. This CDR3 is 15 amino acids long. Germline loops: CDR1 MNHNS, CDR2 SASEGT. Here the CDR3 reads CASRRDRTANYGYTF. Written as DNA, the CDR3 is TGTGCCAGCAGAAGGGACAGGACGGCTAACTATGGCTACACCTTC.

The CDR3 DNA reads as TGTGCCAGCAGCTTAGACGACAGGGTAGACTATGGCTACACCTTC. Protein sequence: CASSLDDRVDYGYTF. V gene TRBV7-9 combines with J gene TRBJ1-2, with 7 bases identical to TRBD1. The CDR3 is 15 amino acids. In germline, CDR1 is SEHNR, CDR2 FQNEAQ (reference sequence). Trimming at V came to 1 base and at J to 3 bases, leaving 5 bases not matched to a gene. The variable domain in full, completed from reference TRBV7-9 and TRBJ1-2, reads DTGVSQNPRHKITKRGQNVTFRCDPISEHNRLYWYRQTLGQGPEFLTYFQNEAQLEKSRLLSDRFSAERPKGSFSTLEIQRTEQGDSAMYLCASSLDDRVDYGYTFGSGTRLTVV.

The chain joins TRBV6-6 to TRBJ2-3, with D tentatively TRBD2 (6 bases). CDR1 is MNHNY, CDR2 SVGAGI, per germline (reference sequence). The germline V and J ends were trimmed by 5 bases and 2 bases, with 8 bases remaining between them. The CDR3 spans 13 residues. The chain's CDR3 is CASSRDSTDTQYF. The CDR3 nucleotides read TGTGCCAGCAGTCGGGACTCCACAGATACGCAGTATTTT.

The V and J genes are TRBV10-1 and TRBJ2-1, with D perhaps matching TRBD1 (6 bases). Trimming took off 0 bases at V and 1 base at J, with 13 bases between the two ends. The CDR3 extends over 17 amino acids. CDR1 and CDR2 from the germline V gene are WNHNN and SYGVQD (reference sequence). CDR3 residues: CASSESGGWGSYNEQFF. The CDR3 bases are TGCGCCAGCAGTGAGTCAGGGGGATGGGGATCCTACAATGAGCAGTTCTTC.

The chain combines TRBV27 with TRBJ2-1, with 10 bases lining up with TRBD2. CDR1 and CDR2 (germline): MNHEY, SMNVEV (reference sequence). Trimming cost V 0 bases and J 8 bases; bases outside gene matches: 10. This CDR3 has 17 amino acids. The CDR3 here is CASSLSQGLAGADEQFF. In DNA, the CDR3 is TGTGCCAGCAGTTTATCACAAGGGCTAGCGGGAGCTGATGAGCAGTTCTTC.

J is TRBJ2-5 and V is TRBV7-2; 8 nucleotides align to TRBD2. J gave up 5 bases and V 4 bases, and 6 bases lay outside the gene matches. The germline V gene encodes CDR1 SGHTA and CDR2 FQGNSA. The CDR3 is 14 residues long. CDR3 protein: CASSSSGGWETQYF. The DNA of the CDR3 is TGTGCCAGCAGCTCAAGCGGGGGATGGGAGACCCAGTACTTC.

This clone was observed a single time. The gene calls are TRBV5-1 and TRBJ2-2, with D perhaps TRBD1 (6 bases). Per germline, CDR1 SGHRS and CDR2 YFSETQ. The CDR3 runs 15 residues. The V end lost 2 bases, the J end lost 1 base, and 9 bases lay between the germline ends. The chain's CDR3 is CASSLDRRNTGELFF. The CDR3 region has the DNA TGCGCCAGCAGCTTAGACAGGAGGAACACCGGGGAGCTGTTTTTT.

V and J are TRBV6-1 and TRBJ1-5; D call uncertain. V was cut by 4 bases and J by 2 bases, with 6 bases left in between. This CDR3 region has 13 residues. Germline loops: CDR1 MNHNS, CDR2 SASEGT. The CDR3: CASSVRGNQPQHF. CDR3 nucleotide sequence: TGTGCCAGCAGTGTTCGAGGCAATCAGCCCCAGCATTTT.

The count of this clone is one. V is TRBV28 and J is TRBJ2-5; D unclear. Germline CDR1 MDHEN, CDR2 SYDVKM. Trimming cost V 1 base and J 4 bases, with 10 bases left between them. This CDR3 comprises 14 residues. The DNA for the CDR3 is TGTGCCAGCAGTTTATCATCACCGAGAGAGACCCAGTACTTC. Residues: CASSLSSPRETQYF.

The V and J genes are TRBV6-6 and TRBJ2-4; a possible D gene is TRBD2 (6 bases). Germline V gives CDR1 MNHNY, CDR2 SVGAGI (reference sequence). The CDR3 runs to 13 residues. Trimming removed 0 bases from V and 7 bases from J, with 7 bases in between. The CDR3 here is CASSYSGGNIQYF. The DNA of the CDR3 is TGTGCCAGCAGTTACTCTGGGGGGAACATTCAGTACTTC.

The chain uses TRBV20-1 and TRBJ2-7; TRBD2 might be the D (5 bases). Trimming removed 1 base at V and 4 bases at J, with 5 bases between. This CDR3 has 11 residues. Germline V lookup: CDR1 DFQATT, CDR2 SNEGSKA (reference sequence). The CDR3 here is CSARGGYEQYF. The CDR3 DNA reads as TGCAGTGCTAGAGGAGGGTACGAGCAGTACTTC.

The chain carries TRBV4-3 and TRBJ2-3; D remains ambiguous. Trimming removed 0 bases at V and 4 bases at J, with 11 bases between. This CDR3 contains 15 residues. Germline V gene lookup returns CDR1 LGHNA and CDR2 YSLEER. The CDR3 DNA is TGCGCCAGCAGCCAAGATAAGGGCTTAGCAGATACGCAGTATTTT. Encoded protein: CASSQDKGLADTQYF.

The chain has TRBV7-2 and TRBJ2-4; 7 bases map to TRBD1. The CDR3 runs to 13 residues. The trim removed 4 bases at V and 5 bases at J, leaving 2 bases unmatched. Germline-derived CDR1 and CDR2 are SGHTA and FQGNSA. The CDR3 DNA reads TGTGCCAGCAGCTACAGGGGTCAAAACATTCAGTACTTC. This codes for CASSYRGQNIQYF. Full variable domain (missing parts from reference TRBV7-2 and TRBJ2-4): GAGVSQSPSNKVTEKGKDVELRCDPISGHTALYWYRQSLGQGLEFLIYFQGNSAPDKSGLPSDRFSAERTGGSVSTLTIQRTQQEDSAVYLCASSYRGQNIQYFGAGTRLSVL.

The rearrangement joins TRBV6-6 to TRBJ2-3, with D perhaps assigned TRBD1 or TRBD2 (5 bases each). Germline-derived CDR1 and CDR2 are MNHNY and SVGAGI (reference sequence). This CDR3 comprises 13 residues. The V end was cut by 2 bases, the J end by 9 bases, with 12 bases between. The CDR3 protein is CASSYRGLRTQYF. DNA for the CDR3: TGTGCCAGCAGTTACCGGGGCCTACGGACGCAGTATTTT.

V is TRBV9 and J is TRBJ1-3; a weak D match, TRBD1 (6 bases). Trimming removed 4 bases at V and 0 bases at J, with 14 bases between. CDR1 is SGDLS and CDR2 is YYNGEE in the germline V gene. This CDR3 has 16 residues. CDR3 nucleotide sequence: TGTGCCAGCAGCCACCGGGACACGCGCTCTGGAAACACCATATATTTT. This encodes CASSHRDTRSGNTIYF. The full variable domain, with the rest looked up from reference TRBV9 and TRBJ1-3, is DSGVTQTPKHLITATGQRVTLRCSPRSGDLSVYWYQQSLDQGLQFLIQYYNGEERAKGNILERFSAQQFPDLHSELNLSSLELGDSALYFCASSHRDTRSGNTIYFGEGSWLTVV.

V gene TRBV28 combines with J gene TRBJ2-2; 9 bases match TRBD1. The CDR3 totals 15 residues. Germline assignment: CDR1 MDHEN and CDR2 SYDVKM. The V gene end was trimmed by 7 bases and the J gene end by 6 bases; junction bases not matched to a gene: 9. Written as DNA, the CDR3 is TGTGCCAGCATAGGGACAGGGTCTCTGCCCGGGGAGCTGTTTTTT. The encoded protein is CASIGTGSLPGELFF.

This chain connects TRBV5-5 to TRBJ2-4, with D possibly TRBD2 on 6 matching bases. V gave up 1 base and J gave up 7 bases, with 12 bases separating them. Germline lookup yields CDR1 SGHKS and CDR2 YYEKEE (reference sequence). The CDR3 extends over 14 amino acids. The CDR3 sequence is CASSLWGERNIQYF. In DNA, the CDR3 is TGTGCCAGCAGCTTGTGGGGGGAAAGGAACATTCAGTACTTC.

CDR3 protein: CASSIRAKGNEKLFF. The CDR3 DNA reads as TGTGCCAGCAGCATAAGGGCCAAAGGGAATGAAAAACTGTTTTTT. The V gene is TRBV13, the J gene TRBJ1-4; D not certain. V was shortened by 5 bases and J by 5 bases, with 15 bases between the two germline ends. CDR1 and CDR2 (germline): PRHDT, FYEKMQ (reference sequence). This CDR3 is built from 15 residues.

J is TRBJ1-4 and V is TRBV5-1, with TRBD1 matching 7 bases. This CDR3 is built from 16 residues. Unmatched junction bases numbered 4, after V lost 0 bases and J lost 2 bases. Germline V lookup: CDR1 SGHRS, CDR2 YFSETQ. The CDR3 bases are TGCGCCAGCAGCTTGGTGTCAGGGGGGACTAATGAAAAACTGTTTTTT. It encodes CASSLVSGGTNEKLFF.

The chain combines TRBV2 with TRBJ2-7; 7 positions agree with TRBD1. Looked up from germline, CDR1 is SNHLY and CDR2 is FYNNEI. The CDR3 length is 15 residues. The V and J ends lost 6 bases and 0 bases, in that order; junction bases with no gene match: 8. The CDR3 sequence is CASSDRDPSSYEQYV. DNA of the CDR3: TGTGCCAGCAGCGACAGGGACCCGAGCTCCTACGAGCAGTACGTC.

The rearrangement links TRBV7-2 to TRBJ1-3; D not resolved. V was trimmed by 2 bases and J by 0 bases, leaving 5 bases between them. Germline V gene sequence: CDR1 SGHTA, CDR2 FQGNSA. This CDR3 is 14 amino acids long. The CDR3 DNA sequence: TGTGCCAGCAGCTTAAGGTTCTCTGGAAACACCATATATTTT. It is translated as CASSLRFSGNTIYF.

As DNA, the CDR3 is TGTGCCATCAGTGCGACAGGGAAGGCCAGACAGCCCCAGCATTTT. Its translation: CAISATGKARQPQHF. The chain employs TRBV10-3 and TRBJ1-5; 7 nucleotides align to TRBD1. The V gene's germline CDR1 is ENHRY and CDR2 SYGVKD. The CDR3 covers 15 residues. The junction had 10 bases not matched to a gene; V was cut back by 4 bases and J by 7 bases.

This chain joins TRBV6-6 and TRBJ2-7; 8 nucleotides line up with TRBD1. CDR1 and CDR2 from the germline V gene are MNHNY and SVGAGI (reference sequence). V lost 10 bases to trimming and J lost 6 bases; unmatched junction nucleotides: 8. This CDR3 has 12 residues. The CDR3 is CATKQGVGEQYF. The CDR3 coding sequence is TGTGCCACCAAACAGGGGGTTGGCGAGCAGTACTTC.

This clone occurred once. The chain uses TRBV6-6 and TRBJ1-4; 9 bases match TRBD1. V was clipped by 2 bases and J by 5 bases; unmatched bases: 6. The CDR3 has 16 residues. Germline CDR1 and CDR2: MNHNY and SVGAGI (reference sequence). The chain's CDR3 is CASSYRLDRGNEKLFF. CDR3 DNA: TGTGCCAGCAGTTACAGACTGGACAGGGGCAATGAAAAACTGTTTTTT.

This sequence joins TRBV7-9 and TRBJ1-4, with 7 bases lining up with TRBD1. This CDR3 contains 18 residues. CDR1 is SEHNR, CDR2 FQNEAQ, per germline (reference sequence). V gave up 5 bases and J gave up 4 bases; unmatched junction bases: 16. The CDR3: CASSVPRGAGGNNEKLFF. As DNA, the CDR3 is TGTGCCAGCAGCGTCCCCCGGGGGGCAGGGGGGAATAATGAAAAACTGTTTTTT.

The chain combines TRBV19 with TRBJ2-5, with no clear D. V was shortened by 10 bases and J by 5 bases, with 20 bases between the two germline ends. Germline loops: CDR1 LNHDA, CDR2 SQIVND (reference sequence). The CDR3 has 14 residues. CDR3 DNA: TGTGCCACTTCCCCCAAGGCGCGGCGGGAGACCCAGTACTTC. Protein: CATSPKARRETQYF.

The chain's CDR3 is CASSYPRADTQYF. CDR3 in DNA: TGTGCCAGCAGCTACCCCCGGGCAGATACGCAGTATTTT. This chain links TRBV7-9 with TRBJ2-3; D is undetermined. Trimming pared 4 bases from V and 4 bases from J, leaving 9 bases between. CDR1 is SEHNR, CDR2 FQNEAQ, per germline (reference sequence). CDR3 length: 13 amino acids.